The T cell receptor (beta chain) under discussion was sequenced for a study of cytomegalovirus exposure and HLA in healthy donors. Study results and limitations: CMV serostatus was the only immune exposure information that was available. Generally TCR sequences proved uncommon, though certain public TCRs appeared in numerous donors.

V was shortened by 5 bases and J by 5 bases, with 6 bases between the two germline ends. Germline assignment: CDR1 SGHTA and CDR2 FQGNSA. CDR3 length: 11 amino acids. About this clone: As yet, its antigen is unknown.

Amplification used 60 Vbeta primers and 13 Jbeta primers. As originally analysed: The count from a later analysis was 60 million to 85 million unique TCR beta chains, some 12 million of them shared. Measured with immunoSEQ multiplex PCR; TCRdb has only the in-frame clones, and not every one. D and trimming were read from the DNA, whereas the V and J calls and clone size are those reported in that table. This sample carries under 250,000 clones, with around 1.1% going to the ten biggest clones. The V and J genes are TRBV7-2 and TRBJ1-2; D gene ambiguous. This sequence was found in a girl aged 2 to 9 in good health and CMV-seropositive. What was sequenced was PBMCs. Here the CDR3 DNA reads TGTGCCAGCAGCCGTTTATATGGCTACACCTTC. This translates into CASSRLYGYTF.